This TCR beta chain is drawn from a study of cytomegalovirus exposure and HLA in healthy donors. The V segment lost 6 bases and the J segment 5 bases; nucleotides outside the gene matches: 20. CDR3 length: 19 residues. Looked up from germline, CDR1 is SGHTA and CDR2 is FQGNSA. From the 120-subject validation cohort, which was separate from the approximately 700-subject first cohort, the donors were drawn. Regarding the study as a whole: Subsequent analysis showed first-cohort TCR clusters tending to co-occur in approximately 120 validation repertoires. It was approximately 150 TCR beta chains that were listed as cytomegalovirus-associated.

The assay was immunoSEQ multiplex PCR, and TCRdb's table has in-frame clones only and misses some. Of 150,000 to 200,000 clones listed, around 88% are singletons. Regarding this clone: Its specificity is not known.

The receptor comes from a woman aged 18-30 years in good health and CMV-seronegative. Source material: PBMCs. The genes are TRBV7-2 and TRBJ2-5; 11 positions match TRBD1. The CDR3 DNA follows: TGTGCCAGCAGTATCTTTCCGAGGTCCGGGACAGGGGGGACGGAGACCCAGTACTTC. Its translation: CASSIFPRSGTGGTETQYF.